This TCR beta chain was recovered during a study of blood T cell repertoires in COVID-19. At the level of the study: In each case, the material was cDNA or gDNA derived from T cells, B-cell-depleted T cells, or PBMCs.

As processed by the authors: Counts of nucleated cells, estimated from reference gene primer amplification, were obtained. TCRdb's copy holds only in-frame clones and misses some; the assay was immunoSEQ multiplex PCR. V, J and clone size are those of that table, while D and trimming were read from the DNA. The sample shows 300,000 to 400,000 clones, over 75% of them seen only once. With 4 bases clipped from V and 6 bases from J, the junction kept 9 bases outside the gene matches. The CDR3 contains 16 residues. CDR1 is MGHDK, CDR2 SYGVNS, per germline. Sequencing used PBMCs or T cells enriched from blood (not recorded which). This chain joins TRBV25-1 and TRBJ2-2, with 9 bases fitting TRBD1. This clonotype was sampled from a man aged 18 to 29 who had recovered from COVID-19. CDR3 DNA: TGTGCCAGCAGTGTACCGGGACAGGGTACGGCCGGGGAGCTGTTTTTT. Its translation is CASSVPGQGTAGELFF.